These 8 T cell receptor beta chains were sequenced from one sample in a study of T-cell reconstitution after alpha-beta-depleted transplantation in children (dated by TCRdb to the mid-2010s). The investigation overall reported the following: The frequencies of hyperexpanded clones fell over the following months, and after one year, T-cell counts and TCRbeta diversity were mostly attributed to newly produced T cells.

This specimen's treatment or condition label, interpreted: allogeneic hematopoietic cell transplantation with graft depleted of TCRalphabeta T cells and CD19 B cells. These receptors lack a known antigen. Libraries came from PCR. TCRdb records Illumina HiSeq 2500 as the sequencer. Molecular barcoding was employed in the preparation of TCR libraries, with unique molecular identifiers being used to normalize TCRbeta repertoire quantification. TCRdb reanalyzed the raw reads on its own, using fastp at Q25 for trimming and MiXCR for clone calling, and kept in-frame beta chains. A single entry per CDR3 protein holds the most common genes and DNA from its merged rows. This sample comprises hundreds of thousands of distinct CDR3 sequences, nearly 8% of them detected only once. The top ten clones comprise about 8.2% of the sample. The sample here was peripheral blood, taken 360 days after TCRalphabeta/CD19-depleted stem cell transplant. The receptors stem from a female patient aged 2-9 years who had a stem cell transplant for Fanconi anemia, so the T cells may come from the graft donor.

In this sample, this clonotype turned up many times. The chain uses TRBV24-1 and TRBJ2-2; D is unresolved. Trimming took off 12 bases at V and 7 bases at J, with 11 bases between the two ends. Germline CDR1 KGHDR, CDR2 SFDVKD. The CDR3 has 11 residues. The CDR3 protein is CASGGFGELFF. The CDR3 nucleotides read TGTGCCTCCGGCGGTTTCGGGGAGCTGTTTTTT.

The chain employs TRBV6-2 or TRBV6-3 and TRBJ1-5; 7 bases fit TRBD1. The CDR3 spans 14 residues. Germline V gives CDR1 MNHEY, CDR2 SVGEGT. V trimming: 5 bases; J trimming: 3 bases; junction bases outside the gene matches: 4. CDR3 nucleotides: TGTGCCAGCAGTAGGGACAGCAACAATCAGCCCCAGCATTTT. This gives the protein CASSRDSNNQPQHF.

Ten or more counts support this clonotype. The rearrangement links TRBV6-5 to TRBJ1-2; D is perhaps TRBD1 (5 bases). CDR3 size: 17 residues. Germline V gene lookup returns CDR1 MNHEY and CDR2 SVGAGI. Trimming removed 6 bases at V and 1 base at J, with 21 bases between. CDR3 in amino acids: CASSSQRQFGVNYGYTF. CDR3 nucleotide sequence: TGTGCCAGCAGCTCACAAAGACAGTTCGGGGTTAACTATGGCTACACCTTC.

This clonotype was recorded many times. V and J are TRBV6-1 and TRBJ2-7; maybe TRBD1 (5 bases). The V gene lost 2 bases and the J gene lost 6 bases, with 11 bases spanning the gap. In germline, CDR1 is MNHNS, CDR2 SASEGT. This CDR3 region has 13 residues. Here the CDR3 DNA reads TGTGCCAGCAGTGAACAGGGTAAGGGCGAGCAGTACGTC. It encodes CASSEQGKGEQYV.

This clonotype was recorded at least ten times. CDR3 region: CASSYSRSYTGELFF. The CDR3 coding sequence is TGTGCCAGCAGTTACTCACGATCGTACACCGGGGAGCTGTTTTTT. The rearrangement uses TRBV6-2 or TRBV6-3 and TRBJ2-2; no definite D call. The CDR3 consists of 15 residues. Germline CDR1 is MNHEY and CDR2 is SVGEGT. The V end lost 0 bases, the J end lost 3 bases, and 8 bases lay between the germline ends.

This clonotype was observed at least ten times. The CDR3 loop is CATSDLGVSGQSPYNEQFF. The CDR3 nucleotides read TGTGCCACCAGTGACCTAGGGGTCTCCGGACAGAGCCCCTACAATGAGCAGTTCTTC. The chain joins TRBV24-1 to TRBJ2-1, with D tentatively TRBD1 (6 bases). Trimming pared 4 bases from V and 2 bases from J, leaving 23 bases between. The CDR3 has 19 amino acids. The germline gives CDR1 KGHDR, CDR2 SFDVKD.

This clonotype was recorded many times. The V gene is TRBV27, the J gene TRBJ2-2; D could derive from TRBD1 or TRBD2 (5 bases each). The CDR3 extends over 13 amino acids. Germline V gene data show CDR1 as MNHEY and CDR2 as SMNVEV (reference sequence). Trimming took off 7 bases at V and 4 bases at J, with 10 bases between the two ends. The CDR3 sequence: CASTGASTGELFF. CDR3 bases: TGTGCCAGCACCGGGGCGAGCACCGGGGAGCTGTTTTTT.

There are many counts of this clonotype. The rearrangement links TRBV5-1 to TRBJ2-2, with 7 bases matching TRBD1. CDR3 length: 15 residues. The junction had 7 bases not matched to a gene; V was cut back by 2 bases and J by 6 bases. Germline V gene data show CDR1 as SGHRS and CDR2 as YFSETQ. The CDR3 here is CASSLQGKEAGELFF. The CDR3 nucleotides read TGCGCCAGCAGCTTACAGGGGAAGGAGGCCGGGGAGCTGTTTTTT.